This T cell receptor (beta chain) was found in a study of blood T cell repertoires in COVID-19. Overall study: The United States, Italy and Spain were the sources of the acute and convalescent COVID-19 samples. T cells, B-cell-depleted T cells, or PBMCs provided the cDNA or gDNA that served as material.

The CDR3 has 15 residues. The V gene's germline CDR1 is SGHRS and CDR2 YFSETQ. Trimming took off 0 bases at V and 2 bases at J, with 11 bases between the two ends. Original processing methods: Cell counts per sample came from amplifying reference gene primers. Sequencing was performed with immunoSEQ multiplex PCR; in TCRdb, only in-frame clones are kept and a portion is missing. Clonal size and the V and J genes are those of that table, whereas D and trimming came from the DNA. The table includes roughly 250,000 clones, around 80% detected once. The sequencing sample was made of peripheral blood. The chain has TRBV5-1 and TRBJ2-5; D gene unclear. The receptor was isolated from a woman older than 75 with acute or convalescent COVID-19. CDR3 sequence (DNA): TGCGCCAGCAGCTTGGCAAGCAACCTACAAGAGACCCAGTACTTC. Its translation is CASSLASNLQETQYF.